The text below deals with one T cell receptor (beta chain). Random hexamers were used to reverse transcribe an amount of roughly 0.5 to 1 ug RNA. It was immunoSEQ multiplex PCR that amplified TCR beta CDR3 across 54 Vbeta and 13 Jbeta. TCRdb ran MiXCR on the immunoSEQ multiplex PCR reads and lists one entry per CDR3 protein. The table has under 150,000 distinct CDR3 sequences, approximately 94% seen once. The data belong to a study of CD8 T cells in Susac syndrome. In germline, CDR1 is SQVTM, CDR2 ANQGSEA. This CDR3 contains 11 residues. Between the trimmed V and J ends, which lost 4 bases and 5 bases, there was a span of 8 bases. It was negative isolation that provided the CD8+ and CD4+ T cells, whereas TEMRA cells were enriched by FACS.

The receptor's source is a human donor with Susac syndrome. The J gene is TRBJ2-5, the V gene TRBV29-1; maybe TRBD1 (6 bases). Sequencing used CD4+ T cells from PBMCs. CDR3 loop: CSVGQGETQYF. The CDR3 DNA sequence: TGCAGCGTTGGCCAGGGGGAGACCCAGTACTTC.